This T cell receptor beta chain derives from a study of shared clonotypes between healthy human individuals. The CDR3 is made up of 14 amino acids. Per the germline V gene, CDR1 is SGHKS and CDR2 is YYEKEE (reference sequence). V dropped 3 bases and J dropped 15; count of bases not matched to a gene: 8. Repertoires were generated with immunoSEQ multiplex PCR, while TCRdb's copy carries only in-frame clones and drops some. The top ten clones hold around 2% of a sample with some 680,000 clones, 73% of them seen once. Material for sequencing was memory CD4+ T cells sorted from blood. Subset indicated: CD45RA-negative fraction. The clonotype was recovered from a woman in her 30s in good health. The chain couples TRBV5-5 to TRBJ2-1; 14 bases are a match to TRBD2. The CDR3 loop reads CASSSGTSGSRPFF. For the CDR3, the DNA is TGTGCCAGCAGCTCCGGGACTAGCGGGAGTCGTCCGTTCTTC.